This TCR beta chain was captured by sequencing in a study of blood T cells in healthy people across ages. The study's findings and limits: Naive T cell percentage showed a strong correlation with TCR beta diversity.

The V gene end was trimmed by 3 bases and the J gene end by 5 bases; junction bases not matched to a gene: 10. Germline values: CDR1 ENHRY, CDR2 SYGVKD. The CDR3 is 16 residues long. A note on this clonotype: What it binds is not known.

A second PCR of roughly 7 to 11 cycles used a sample-barcoded 5' primer and a J-beta primer mix. TCRdb ran MiXCR on the 5' RACE reads and lists one entry per CDR3 protein. The table lists roughly 800,000 distinct CDR3 sequences, under 40% of them singletons. The sample comprised blood. This rearrangement joins TRBV10-3 to TRBJ2-1; 7 bases fit TRBD2. The TCR sequence derives from a man in his late teens or twenties in good health. CDR3 region: CAISETQTGGHNEQFF. As DNA, the CDR3 is TGTGCCATCAGTGAAACCCAGACGGGGGGACACAATGAGCAGTTCTTC.